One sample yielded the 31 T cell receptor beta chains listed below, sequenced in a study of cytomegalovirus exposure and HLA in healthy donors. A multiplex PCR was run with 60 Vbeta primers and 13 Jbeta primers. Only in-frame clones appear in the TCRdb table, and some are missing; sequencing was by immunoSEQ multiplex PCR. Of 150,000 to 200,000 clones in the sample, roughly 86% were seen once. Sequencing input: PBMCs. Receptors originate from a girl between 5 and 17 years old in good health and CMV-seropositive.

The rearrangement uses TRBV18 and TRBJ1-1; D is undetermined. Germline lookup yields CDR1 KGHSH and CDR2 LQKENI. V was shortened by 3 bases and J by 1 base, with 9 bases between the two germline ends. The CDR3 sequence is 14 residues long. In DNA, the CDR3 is TGTGCCAGCTCACCTTCGGGAGAGAACACTGAAGCTTTCTTT. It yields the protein CASSPSGENTEAFF.

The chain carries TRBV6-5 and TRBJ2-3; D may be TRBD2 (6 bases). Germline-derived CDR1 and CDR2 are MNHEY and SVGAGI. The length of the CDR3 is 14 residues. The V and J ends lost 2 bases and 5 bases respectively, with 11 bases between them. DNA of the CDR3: TGTGCCAGCAGTTACCCCGGGCGGGGAGATACGCAGTATTTT. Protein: CASSYPGRGDTQYF.

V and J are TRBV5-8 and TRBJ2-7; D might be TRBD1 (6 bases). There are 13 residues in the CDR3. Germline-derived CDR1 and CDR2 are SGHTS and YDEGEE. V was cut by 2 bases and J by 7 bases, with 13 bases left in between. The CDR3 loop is CASSFTGFREQYF. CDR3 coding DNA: TGTGCCAGCAGCTTCACAGGGTTTCGGGAGCAGTACTTC.

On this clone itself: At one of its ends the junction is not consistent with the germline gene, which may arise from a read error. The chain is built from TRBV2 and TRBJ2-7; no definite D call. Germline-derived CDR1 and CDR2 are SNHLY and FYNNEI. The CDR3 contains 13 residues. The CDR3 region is CASSEELTYERYF. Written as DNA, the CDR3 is TGTGCCAGCAGTGAAGAACTAACCTACGAGCGGTACTTC.

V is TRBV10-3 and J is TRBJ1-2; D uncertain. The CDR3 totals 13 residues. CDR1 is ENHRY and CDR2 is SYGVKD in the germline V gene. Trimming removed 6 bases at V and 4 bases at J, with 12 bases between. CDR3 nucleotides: TGTGCCATCAGAGTCGCAGGAGGCTATGGCTACACCTTC. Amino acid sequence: CAIRVAGGYGYTF.

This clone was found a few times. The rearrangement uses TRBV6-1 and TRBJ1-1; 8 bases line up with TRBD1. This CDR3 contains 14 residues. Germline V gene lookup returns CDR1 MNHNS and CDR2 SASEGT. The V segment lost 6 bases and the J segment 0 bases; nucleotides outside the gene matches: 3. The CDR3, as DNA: TGTGCCAGCAGAATGACAGGGGTGAACACTGAAGCTTTCTTT. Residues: CASRMTGVNTEAFF.

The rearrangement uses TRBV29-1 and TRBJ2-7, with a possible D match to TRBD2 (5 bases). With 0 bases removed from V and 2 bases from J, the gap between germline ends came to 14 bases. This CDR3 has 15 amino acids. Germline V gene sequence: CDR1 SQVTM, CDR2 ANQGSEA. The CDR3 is CSVEEYLSGTYEQYF. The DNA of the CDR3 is TGCAGCGTTGAAGAATATTTGTCCGGGACCTACGAGCAGTACTTC.

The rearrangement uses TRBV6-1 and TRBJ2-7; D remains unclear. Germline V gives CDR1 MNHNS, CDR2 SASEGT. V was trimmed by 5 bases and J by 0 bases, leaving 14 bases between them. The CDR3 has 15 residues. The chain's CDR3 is CASSPISFSSYEQYF. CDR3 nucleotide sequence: TGTGCCAGCAGTCCCATTTCCTTCAGCTCCTACGAGCAGTACTTC.

The CDR3 is CASSQRTGFTEAFF. CDR3 coding DNA: TGTGCCAGCAGCCAACGGACAGGGTTCACTGAAGCTTTCTTT. This chain links TRBV14 with TRBJ1-1; 8 nucleotides align to TRBD1. V gave up 2 bases and J gave up 4 bases; unmatched junction bases: 3. Germline-derived CDR1 and CDR2 are SGHDN and FVKESK. There are 14 residues in the CDR3. Variable domain in full (rest from reference TRBV14 and TRBJ1-1): EAGVTQFPSHSVIEKGQTVTLRCDPISGHDNLYWYRRVMGKEIKFLLHFVKESKQDESGMPNNRFLAERTGGTYSTLKVQPAELEDSGVYFCASSQRTGFTEAFFGQGTRLTVV.

The CDR3: CASSSTGQVYGYTF. The CDR3 DNA reads as TGTGCCAGCAGCTCTACAGGACAGGTCTATGGCTACACCTTC. This rearrangement joins TRBV9 to TRBJ1-2, with 7 bases that match TRBD1. Unmatched junction bases numbered 7, after V lost 4 bases and J lost 4 bases. This CDR3 is 14 amino acids long. From germline, CDR1 is SGDLS and CDR2 YYNGEE.

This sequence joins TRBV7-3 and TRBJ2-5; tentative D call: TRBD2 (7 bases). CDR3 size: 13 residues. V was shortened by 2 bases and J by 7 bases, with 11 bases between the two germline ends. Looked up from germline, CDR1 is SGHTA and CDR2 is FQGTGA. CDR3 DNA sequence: TGTGCCAGCAGCTTAGCGGGGGCCGGGACCCAGTACTTC. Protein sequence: CASSLAGAGTQYF.

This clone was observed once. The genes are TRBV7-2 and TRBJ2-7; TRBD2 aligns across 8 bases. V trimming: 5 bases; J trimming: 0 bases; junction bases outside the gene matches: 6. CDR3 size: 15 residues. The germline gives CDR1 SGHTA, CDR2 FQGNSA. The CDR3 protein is CASSRSGTYSYEQYF. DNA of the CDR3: TGTGCCAGCAGCCGTAGCGGGACTTACTCCTACGAGCAGTACTTC.

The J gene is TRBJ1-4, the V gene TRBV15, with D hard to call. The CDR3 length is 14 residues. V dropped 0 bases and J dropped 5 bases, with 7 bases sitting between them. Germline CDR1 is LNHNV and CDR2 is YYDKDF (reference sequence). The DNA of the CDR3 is TGTGCCACCAGCAGAGATTTCGGGAATGAAAAACTGTTTTTT. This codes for CATSRDFGNEKLFF.

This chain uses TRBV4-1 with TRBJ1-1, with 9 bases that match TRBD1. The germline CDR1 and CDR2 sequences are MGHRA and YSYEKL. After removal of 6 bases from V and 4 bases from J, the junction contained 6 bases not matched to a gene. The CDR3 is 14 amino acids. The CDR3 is CASRDRGRGTEAFF. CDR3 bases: TGCGCCAGCAGGGACAGGGGACGGGGCACTGAAGCTTTCTTT.

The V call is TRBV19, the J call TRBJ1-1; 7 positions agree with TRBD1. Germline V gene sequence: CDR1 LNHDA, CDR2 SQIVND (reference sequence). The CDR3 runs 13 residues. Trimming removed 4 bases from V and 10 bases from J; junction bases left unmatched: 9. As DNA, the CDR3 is TGTGCCAGTAGTAAAAGAACAGGGGTTGGAGCTTTCTTT. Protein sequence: CASSKRTGVGAFF.

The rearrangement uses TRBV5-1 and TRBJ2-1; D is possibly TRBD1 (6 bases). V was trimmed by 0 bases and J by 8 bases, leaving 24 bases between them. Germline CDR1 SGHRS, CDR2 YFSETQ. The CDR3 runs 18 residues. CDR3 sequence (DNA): TGCGCCAGCAGCTTGGCGGATTACGGGACATGGACCAGCGATGAGCAGTTCTTC. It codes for CASSLADYGTWTSDEQFF.

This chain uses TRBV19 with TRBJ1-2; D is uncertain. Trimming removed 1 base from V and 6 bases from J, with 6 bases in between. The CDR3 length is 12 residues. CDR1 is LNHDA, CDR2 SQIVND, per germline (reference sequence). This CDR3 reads CASSIGVDGYTF. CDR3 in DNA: TGTGCCAGTAGTATAGGTGTCGATGGCTACACCTTC.

CDR3 loop: CASSQGGGRGPYEQYF. The CDR3, as DNA: TGCGCCAGCAGCCAGGGCGGGGGCCGGGGACCCTACGAGCAGTACTTC. V is TRBV4-1 and J is TRBJ2-7; D is possibly TRBD2 (7 bases). Germline values: CDR1 MGHRA, CDR2 YSYEKL. This CDR3 has 16 residues. Trimming stripped 3 bases from V and 2 bases from J, with 17 bases between.

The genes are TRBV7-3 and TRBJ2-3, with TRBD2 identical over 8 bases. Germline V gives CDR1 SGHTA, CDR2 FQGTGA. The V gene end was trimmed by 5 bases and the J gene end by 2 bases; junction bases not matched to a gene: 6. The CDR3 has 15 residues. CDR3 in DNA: TGTGCCAGCAGCCGGACTAGCAGCCTCACAGATACGCAGTATTTT. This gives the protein CASSRTSSLTDTQYF.

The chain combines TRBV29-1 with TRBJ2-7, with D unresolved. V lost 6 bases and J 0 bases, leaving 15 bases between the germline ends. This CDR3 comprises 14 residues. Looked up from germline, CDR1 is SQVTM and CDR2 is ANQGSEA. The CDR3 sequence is CSVGPSGDSYEQYF. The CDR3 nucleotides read TGCAGCGTAGGCCCGTCGGGTGACTCCTACGAGCAGTACTTC.

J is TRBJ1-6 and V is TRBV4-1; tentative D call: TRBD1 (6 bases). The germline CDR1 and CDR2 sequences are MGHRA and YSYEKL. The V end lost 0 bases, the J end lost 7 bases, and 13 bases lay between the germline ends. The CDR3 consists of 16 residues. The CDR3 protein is CASSQERGTPNSPLHF. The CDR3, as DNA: TGCGCCAGCAGCCAAGAAAGGGGGACACCCAATTCACCCCTCCACTTT.

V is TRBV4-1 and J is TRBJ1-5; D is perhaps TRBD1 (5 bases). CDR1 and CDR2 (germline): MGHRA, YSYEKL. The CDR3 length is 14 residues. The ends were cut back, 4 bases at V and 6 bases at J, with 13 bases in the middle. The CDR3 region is CASSPRGSGQPQHF. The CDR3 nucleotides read TGCGCCAGCAGCCCCCGGGGGTCGGGTCAGCCCCAGCATTTT.

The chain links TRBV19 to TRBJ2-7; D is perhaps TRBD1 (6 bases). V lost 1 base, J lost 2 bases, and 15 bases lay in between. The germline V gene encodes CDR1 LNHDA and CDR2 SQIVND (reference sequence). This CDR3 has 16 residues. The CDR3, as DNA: TGTGCCAGTAGTATAGGTTGGGGGCTGGTCCCCTACGAGCAGTACTTC. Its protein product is CASSIGWGLVPYEQYF.

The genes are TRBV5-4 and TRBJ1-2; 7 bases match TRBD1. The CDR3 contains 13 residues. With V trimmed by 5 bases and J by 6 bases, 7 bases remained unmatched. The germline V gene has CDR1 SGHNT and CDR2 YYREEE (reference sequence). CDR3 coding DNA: TGTGCCAGCAGGGCAGGGACAGCACATGGCTACACCTTC. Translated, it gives CASRAGTAHGYTF.

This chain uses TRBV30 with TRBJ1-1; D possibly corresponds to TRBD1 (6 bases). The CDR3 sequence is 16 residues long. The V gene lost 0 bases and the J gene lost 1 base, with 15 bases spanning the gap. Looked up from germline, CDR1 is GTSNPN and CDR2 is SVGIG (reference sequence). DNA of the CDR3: TGTGCCTGGAGTGTTTGGGTCAGGGGCGGGAACACTGAAGCTTTCTTT. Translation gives CAWSVWVRGGNTEAFF.

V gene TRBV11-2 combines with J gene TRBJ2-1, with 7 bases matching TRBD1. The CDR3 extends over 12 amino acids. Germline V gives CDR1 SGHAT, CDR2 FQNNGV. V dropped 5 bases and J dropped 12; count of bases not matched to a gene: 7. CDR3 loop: CASSTRQGRQFF. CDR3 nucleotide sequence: TGTGCCAGCAGCACCCGACAGGGTCGGCAGTTCTTC.

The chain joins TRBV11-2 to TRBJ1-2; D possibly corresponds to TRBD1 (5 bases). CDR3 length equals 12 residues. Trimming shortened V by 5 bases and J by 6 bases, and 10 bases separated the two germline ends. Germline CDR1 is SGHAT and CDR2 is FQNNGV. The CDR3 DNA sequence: TGTGCCAGCAGCATGGACACGGATGGCTACACCTTC. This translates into CASSMDTDGYTF.

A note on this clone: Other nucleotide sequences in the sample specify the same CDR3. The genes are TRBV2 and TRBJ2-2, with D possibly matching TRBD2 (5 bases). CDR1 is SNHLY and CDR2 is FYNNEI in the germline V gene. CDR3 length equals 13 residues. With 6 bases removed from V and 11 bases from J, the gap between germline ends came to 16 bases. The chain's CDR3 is CASRRRIMGELFF. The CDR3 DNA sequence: TGTGCCAGCAGGCGGAGGATCATGGGAGAGCTGTTTTTT.

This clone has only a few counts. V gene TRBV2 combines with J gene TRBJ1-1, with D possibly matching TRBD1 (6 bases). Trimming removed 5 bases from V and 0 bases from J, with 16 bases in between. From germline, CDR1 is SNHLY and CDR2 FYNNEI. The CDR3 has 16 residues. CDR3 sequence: CASSRSHRVMNTEAFF. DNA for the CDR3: TGTGCCAGCAGTAGAAGCCACAGGGTTATGAACACTGAAGCTTTCTTT.

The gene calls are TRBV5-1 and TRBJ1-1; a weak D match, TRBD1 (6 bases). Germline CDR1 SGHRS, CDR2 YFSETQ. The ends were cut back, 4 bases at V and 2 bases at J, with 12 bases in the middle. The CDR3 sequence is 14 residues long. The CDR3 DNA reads TGCGCCAGCAGCCCCCAGGGGTTTAACACTGAAGCTTTCTTT. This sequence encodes CASSPQGFNTEAFF. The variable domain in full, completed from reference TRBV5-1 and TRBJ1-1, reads KAGVTQTPRYLIKTRGQQVTLSCSPISGHRSVSWYQQTPGQGLQFLFEYFSETQRNKGNFPGRFSGRQFSNSRSEMNVSTLELGDSALYLCASSPQGFNTEAFFGQGTRLTVV.

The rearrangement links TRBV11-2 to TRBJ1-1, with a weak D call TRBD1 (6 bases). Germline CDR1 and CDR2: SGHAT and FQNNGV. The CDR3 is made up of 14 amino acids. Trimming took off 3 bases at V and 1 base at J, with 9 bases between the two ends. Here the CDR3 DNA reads TGTGCCAGCAGCTTTCCGACAGGGAACACTGAAGCTTTCTTT. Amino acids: CASSFPTGNTEAFF.